The rows below give T cell receptor beta chains drawn from one sample of a study of shared clonotypes between healthy human individuals. Some clones are missing from TCRdb's copy, which holds only in-frame ones; the method was immunoSEQ multiplex PCR. The sample shows about 460,000 clones, 70% to 80% of them seen only once. Sequences were obtained from PBMCs. These receptors were obtained from a middle-aged woman in good health. Some clones in this sample may be carry-over from other donors' samples. Both conserved end residues are part of each CDR3. The order of the fields is CDR3 DNA, CDR3 protein, D gene, V gene, clone size, J gene. D genes are given only for firm matches. Clone size is given for some rows only: seen once, a few or many times, or a class if the clone is expanded.

TGTGCCAGCAGCCAACCTATGGACAGGAAGAATCAGCCCCAGCATTTT,CASSQPMDRKNQPQHF,TRBD1,TRBV4-2,.,TRBJ1-5
TGTGCCAGCAGCCTACTAGCGGGAGGCCCCTACGAGCAGTACTTC,CASSLLAGGPYEQYF,TRBD2,TRBV11-2,once,TRBJ2-7
TGTGCCAGCTCATCCGGGACAGGGGGCTACGAGCAGTACTTC,CASSSGTGGYEQYF,TRBD1,TRBV18,.,TRBJ2-7
TGTGCCAGCAGGGACACGGGAGGCACTGAAGCTTTCTTT,CASRDTGGTEAFF,.,TRBV6-1,medium-sized,TRBJ1-1
TGTGCCAGCAGGATGACAGGGGTCGGGGAGCTGTTTTTT,CASRMTGVGELFF,TRBD1,TRBV27,.,TRBJ2-2
TGTGCCAGCAGGAATACGACCCCGGCGATTACTGAAGCTTTCTTT,CASRNTTPAITEAFF,.,TRBV11-3,.,TRBJ1-1
TGTGCCAATAGACCGGAGGGTCCCTCCTACAATGAGCAGTTCTTC,CANRPEGPSYNEQFF,.,TRBV10-3,.,TRBJ2-1
TGTGCCAGCTCACCAAAGGGTAACACTGAAGCTTTCTTT,CASSPKGNTEAFF,.,TRBV18,few,TRBJ1-1
TGTGCCAGCTCACCAGCAGGGGTTCTTTCCTACGAGCAGTACTTC,CASSPAGVLSYEQYF,.,TRBV18,.,TRBJ2-7
TGTGCCAGCAGTGTACAGGGGTATAGCAATCAGCCCCAGCATTTT,CASSVQGYSNQPQHF,TRBD1,TRBV6-1,.,TRBJ1-5
TGTGCCATCAGTGAGTCGACAGCGGGGAGCTCCTACGAGCAGTACTTC,CAISESTAGSSYEQYF,TRBD2,TRBV10-3,.,TRBJ2-7
TGCAGCGTCCCCGGGACAGGGGGGGGCCAAGAGACCCAGTACTTC,CSVPGTGGGQETQYF,TRBD1,TRBV29-1,.,TRBJ2-5
TGTGCCAGCAACGAAGCGGGAGTCCACGAGCAGTACTTC,CASNEAGVHEQYF,TRBD2,TRBV2,.,TRBJ2-7
TGTGCCAGCAGTTTTGGGGCCGTCATGAACACCGGGGAGCTGTTTTTT,CASSFGAVMNTGELFF,.,TRBV27,once,TRBJ2-2
TGTGCCTGGAGTACGACAGGGGGTGGACTTGGCTACACCTTC,CAWSTTGGGLGYTF,TRBD1,TRBV30,.,TRBJ1-2
TGTGCCAGCAGTGGGAATAGACGCACAGATACGCAGTATTTT,CASSGNRRTDTQYF,.,TRBV2,.,TRBJ2-3